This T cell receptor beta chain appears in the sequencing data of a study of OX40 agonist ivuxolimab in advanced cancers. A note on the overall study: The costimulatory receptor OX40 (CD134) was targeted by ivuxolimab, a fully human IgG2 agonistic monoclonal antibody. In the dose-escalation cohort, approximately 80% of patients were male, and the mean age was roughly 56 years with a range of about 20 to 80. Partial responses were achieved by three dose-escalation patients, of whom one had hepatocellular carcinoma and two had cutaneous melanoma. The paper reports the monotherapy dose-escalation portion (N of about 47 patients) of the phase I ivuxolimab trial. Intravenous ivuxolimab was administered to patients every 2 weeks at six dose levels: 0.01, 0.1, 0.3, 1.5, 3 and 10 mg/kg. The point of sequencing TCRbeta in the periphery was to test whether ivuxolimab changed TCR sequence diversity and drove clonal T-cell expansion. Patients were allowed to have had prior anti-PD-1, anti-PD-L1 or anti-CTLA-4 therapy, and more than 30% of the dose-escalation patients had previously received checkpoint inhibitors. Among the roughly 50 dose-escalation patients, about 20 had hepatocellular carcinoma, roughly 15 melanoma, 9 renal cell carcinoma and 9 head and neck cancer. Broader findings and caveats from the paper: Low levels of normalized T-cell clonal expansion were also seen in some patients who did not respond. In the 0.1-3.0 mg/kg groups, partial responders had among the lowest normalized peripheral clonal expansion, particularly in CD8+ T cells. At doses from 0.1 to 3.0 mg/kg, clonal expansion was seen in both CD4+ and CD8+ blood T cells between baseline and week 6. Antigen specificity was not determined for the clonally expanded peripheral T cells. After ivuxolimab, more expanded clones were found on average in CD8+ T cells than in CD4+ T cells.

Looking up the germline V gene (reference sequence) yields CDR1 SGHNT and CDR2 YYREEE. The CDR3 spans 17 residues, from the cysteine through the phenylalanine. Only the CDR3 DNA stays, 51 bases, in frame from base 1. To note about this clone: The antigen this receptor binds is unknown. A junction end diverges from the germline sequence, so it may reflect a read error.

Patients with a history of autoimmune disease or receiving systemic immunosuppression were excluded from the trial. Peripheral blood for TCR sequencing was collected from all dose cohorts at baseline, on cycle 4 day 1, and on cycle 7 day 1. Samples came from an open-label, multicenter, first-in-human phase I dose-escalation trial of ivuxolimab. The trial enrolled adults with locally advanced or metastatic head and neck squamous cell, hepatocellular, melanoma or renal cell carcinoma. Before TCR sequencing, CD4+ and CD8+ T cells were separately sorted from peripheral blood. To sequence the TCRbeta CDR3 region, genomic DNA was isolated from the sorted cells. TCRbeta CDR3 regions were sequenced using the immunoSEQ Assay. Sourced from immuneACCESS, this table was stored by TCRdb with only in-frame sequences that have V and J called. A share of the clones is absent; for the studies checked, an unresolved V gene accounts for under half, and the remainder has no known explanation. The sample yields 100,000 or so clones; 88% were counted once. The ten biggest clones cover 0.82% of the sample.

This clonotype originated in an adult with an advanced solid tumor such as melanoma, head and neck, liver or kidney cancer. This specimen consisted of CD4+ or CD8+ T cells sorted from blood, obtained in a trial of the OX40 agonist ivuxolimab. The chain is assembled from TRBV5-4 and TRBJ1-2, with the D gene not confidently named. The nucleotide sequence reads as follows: TGCGCCAGCAGCCAAGATTACGGGCAGCTCGGCGACTATGGCTACACCTTC. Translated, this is CASSQDYGQLGDYGYTF.